The 30 T cell receptor beta chains in this list originate from one sample, sequenced in a study of vaccination effects on CD4 cells after COVID-19. Viral peptide pool expansion of antigen-specific CD4+ T cells preceded sequencing in the ViraFEST assay. Following an approximately ten-day culture, CD4+ T cells were purified. Neither prior SARS-CoV-2 infection nor positive nucleocapsid antibodies were present in the vaccine recipients. Repertoires were generated with immunoSEQ multiplex PCR, while TCRdb's copy carries only in-frame clones and drops some. The table shows about 54,000 clones, with more than 60% occurring only once. No antigen has been assigned to these receptors. Material: CD4+ T cells from PBMCs cultured with SARS-CoV-2 spike peptides, obtained before COVID-19 vaccination. The source of these receptors is a human donor who received a COVID-19 vaccine.

The chain employs TRBV15 and TRBJ2-7, with TRBD1 matching 8 bases. The CDR3 has 14 residues. The V segment lost 4 bases and the J segment 6 bases; nucleotides outside the gene matches: 8. CDR1 is LNHNV, CDR2 YYDKDF, per germline (reference sequence). The CDR3 loop is CATSTRQGAGEQYF. The CDR3 DNA follows: TGTGCCACCAGCACTCGCCAGGGGGCTGGCGAGCAGTACTTC.

This chain connects TRBV7-9 to TRBJ2-7; D possibly matches TRBD1 or TRBD2 (7 bases each). The CDR3 totals 15 residues. V lost 1 base and J 3 bases, leaving 13 bases between the germline ends. Germline V gene data show CDR1 as SEHNR and CDR2 as FQNEAQ (reference sequence). The CDR3 spells CASSLVQGGIYEQYF. The CDR3 DNA reads TGTGCCAGCAGCTTAGTCCAGGGGGGGATCTACGAGCAGTACTTC.

The chain uses TRBV7-3 and TRBJ2-2, with D possibly being TRBD1 (6 bases). The V and J ends lost 6 bases and 3 bases respectively, with 8 bases between them. Germline V gene data show CDR1 as SGHTA and CDR2 as FQGTGA. This CDR3 is built from 13 residues. This CDR3 reads CASRGADTGELFF. The CDR3 coding sequence is TGTGCCAGCAGGGGGGCTGACACCGGGGAGCTGTTTTTT.

The gene calls are TRBV18 and TRBJ2-2, with 10 bases that match TRBD2. The V gene end was trimmed by 5 bases and the J gene end by 3 bases; junction bases not matched to a gene: 3. CDR1 and CDR2 from the germline V gene are KGHSH and LQKENI. The CDR3 runs 15 residues. The CDR3 DNA follows: TGTGCCAGCTCAGGGACTAGCGTGGACACCGGGGAGCTGTTTTTT. It yields the protein CASSGTSVDTGELFF.

The chain is built from TRBV6-5 and TRBJ1-1; 8 positions match TRBD1. The CDR3 is 16 residues long. Germline V gene lookup returns CDR1 MNHEY and CDR2 SVGAGI. Trimming cost V 2 bases and J 5 bases; bases outside gene matches: 10. CDR3 DNA: TGTGCCAGCAGTTACGACCGGACAGGGTGGAAGACTGAAGCTTTCTTT. Translation: CASSYDRTGWKTEAFF.

A word on this clone: Mismatch with germline at one junction end may stem from a read error. The rearrangement links TRBV7-2 to TRBJ2-3, with TRBD2 identical over 13 bases. Germline CDR1 SGHTA, CDR2 FQGNSA. The CDR3 covers 12 residues. CDR3 region: CASSSGLAGVSF. The CDR3 coding sequence is TGTGCCAGCAGCTCCGGACTAGCGGGAGTTTCTTTT.

This chain connects TRBV19 to TRBJ1-2; D perhaps matches TRBD1 (6 bases). Germline V gene sequence: CDR1 LNHDA, CDR2 SQIVND (reference sequence). The CDR3 is 14 residues long. V shed 3 bases and J shed 4 bases, with 12 bases lying between them. In DNA form, the CDR3 reads TGTGCCAGTAGTATTCGGGGGGCCGTCTATGGCTACACCTTC. Residues: CASSIRGAVYGYTF.

The V call is TRBV18, the J call TRBJ1-2, with D possibly matching TRBD1 (5 bases). The CDR3 runs to 13 residues. Germline CDR1 reads KGHSH; CDR2 reads LQKENI. The germline V and J ends were trimmed by 2 bases and 8 bases, with 12 bases remaining between them. CDR3 nucleotide sequence: TGTGCCAGCTCACCAGATCAATCAGGGGGCTACACCTTC. Its translation: CASSPDQSGGYTF.

This clone was recorded a few times. The rearrangement links TRBV7-9 to TRBJ1-4; 7 positions agree with TRBD1. The CDR3 is 17 amino acids. Germline values: CDR1 SEHNR, CDR2 FQNEAQ (reference sequence). With V trimmed by 5 bases and J by 5 bases, 14 bases remained unmatched. The CDR3 region is CASSPRTGGKTNEKLFF. CDR3 bases: TGTGCCAGCAGCCCCCGGACAGGTGGGAAGACAAATGAAAAACTGTTTTTT.

This clone appeared a single time. The gene calls are TRBV3-1 (or the pseudogene TRBV3-2) and TRBJ1-2; D uncertain. Germline V CDR1 and CDR2: LGHDT, YNNKEL (reference sequence). Trimming shortened V by 0 bases and J by 8 bases, and 16 bases separated the two germline ends. This CDR3 region has 15 residues. CDR3 sequence (DNA): TGTGCCAGCAGCCAAGATCCCCTCCCTGGGAACGGCTACACCTTC. Translating gives CASSQDPLPGNGYTF.

This chain connects TRBV7-2 to TRBJ2-7; D call uncertain. The germline CDR1 and CDR2 sequences are SGHTA and FQGNSA. Trimming took off 2 bases at V and 2 bases at J, with 10 bases between the two ends. The CDR3 runs to 14 residues. For the CDR3, the DNA is TGTGCCAGCAGCTTAAAGGCACAAGCCTACGAGCAGTACTTC. It is translated as CASSLKAQAYEQYF.

The rearrangement links TRBV19 to TRBJ1-1; maybe TRBD1 (5 bases). CDR1 is LNHDA, CDR2 SQIVND, per germline (reference sequence). The CDR3 sequence is 15 residues long. Trimming stripped 6 bases from V and 3 bases from J, with 17 bases between. The CDR3 DNA reads as TGTGCCAGTAGCCGGAGTGGGGCCCCATACACTGAAGCTTTCTTT. As protein: CASSRSGAPYTEAFF.

The J gene is TRBJ2-7, the V gene TRBV27; no reliable D call. V was cut by 2 bases and J by 9 bases, with 8 bases left in between. Germline CDR1 MNHEY, CDR2 SMNVEV (reference sequence). The CDR3 sequence is 11 residues long. CDR3 bases: TGTGCCAGCAGTTTAGGCTCAAGGCAGTACTTC. It specifies CASSLGSRQYF.

This clone was seen once. This chain links TRBV2 with TRBJ2-2; 8 positions match TRBD1. The CDR3 loop spans 18 amino acids. V was pared by 5 bases and J by 5 bases, with 16 bases of the junction left unmatched. Per the germline V gene, CDR1 is SNHLY and CDR2 is FYNNEI. CDR3: CASSRWRTGYSDTGELFF. The CDR3 DNA follows: TGTGCCAGCAGTCGTTGGAGGACAGGGTATTCCGATACCGGGGAGCTGTTTTTT.

The V gene is TRBV2, the J gene TRBJ2-7; no definite D call. The V end lost 4 bases, the J end lost 1 base, and 14 bases lay between the germline ends. Germline V gives CDR1 SNHLY, CDR2 FYNNEI. CDR3 length equals 15 residues. This chain's CDR3 is CASSVRRRASYEQYF. The CDR3 DNA is TGTGCCAGCAGTGTTCGGCGCCGAGCGTCCTACGAGCAGTACTTC.

The sample holds a few counts of this clone. Here the CDR3 reads CASSQKLSSGNTIYF. CDR3 nucleotide sequence: TGTGCCAGCAGTCAGAAGCTAAGCTCTGGAAACACCATATATTTT. The rearrangement joins TRBV3-1 (or the pseudogene TRBV3-2) to TRBJ1-3; D unclear. The CDR3 consists of 15 residues. V lost 6 bases to trimming and J lost 0 bases, with 12 bases between them. Germline lookup yields CDR1 LGHDT and CDR2 YNNKEL (reference sequence).

The chain employs TRBV4-2 and TRBJ1-3, with TRBD1 matching over 7 bases. The CDR3 has 16 amino acids. CDR1 is LGHNA, CDR2 YNFKEQ, per germline. V was pared by 1 base and J by 2 bases, with 5 bases of the junction left unmatched. The CDR3 spells CASSQGSTGAGNTIYF. Here the CDR3 DNA reads TGTGCCAGCAGCCAAGGGTCCACAGGGGCTGGAAACACCATATATTTT.

The chain joins TRBV3-1 (or the pseudogene TRBV3-2) to TRBJ2-7; a weak D match, TRBD2 (6 bases). CDR3 length: 14 residues. Trimming removed 1 base at V and 2 bases at J, with 9 bases between. Germline values: CDR1 LGHDT, CDR2 YNNKEL (reference sequence). The DNA of the CDR3 is TGTGCCAGCAGCCAAGGGGGCGGGGCCTACGAGCAGTACTTC. As protein: CASSQGGGAYEQYF.

This chain links TRBV19 with TRBJ1-6; TRBD1 might be the D (6 bases). Trimming removed 5 bases at V and 7 bases at J, with 15 bases between. Germline CDR1 is LNHDA and CDR2 is SQIVND (reference sequence). This CDR3 contains 15 residues. CDR3 in amino acids: CASSSSRTANSPLHF. As DNA, the CDR3 is TGTGCCAGTAGTTCCTCGAGGACAGCCAATTCACCCCTCCACTTT.

This clone showed up just once. V and J are TRBV7-2 and TRBJ2-7, with D hard to call. Germline V gene sequence: CDR1 SGHTA, CDR2 FQGNSA. V lost 5 bases, J lost 2 bases, and 19 bases lay in between. This CDR3 has 16 amino acids. The CDR3 nucleotides read TGTGCCAGCAGCCCCGGGCGGAGAATACCCCCCTACGAGCAGTACTTC. Translating it yields CASSPGRRIPPYEQYF.

This clone was picked up many times. This CDR3 is CASSSPTGPGKTEAFF. The CDR3, as DNA: TGTGCCAGCAGTTCCCCGACAGGGCCTGGGAAGACTGAAGCTTTCTTT. V gene TRBV6-9 combines with J gene TRBJ1-1; 7 bases fit TRBD1. Germline V CDR1 and CDR2: MNHGY, SVAAGI. The junction had 13 bases not matched to a gene; V was cut back by 4 bases and J by 5 bases. The CDR3 runs to 16 residues.

This clone has more than one count but fewer than ten. V gene TRBV4-2 combines with J gene TRBJ2-3; D gene unclear. Trimming removed 0 bases at V and 0 bases at J, with 13 bases between. Per germline, CDR1 LGHNA and CDR2 YNFKEQ. The CDR3 extends over 17 amino acids. CDR3 amino acids: CASSQDRSVPSTDTQYF. CDR3 nucleotide sequence: TGTGCCAGCAGCCAAGATCGGTCTGTACCTAGCACAGATACGCAGTATTTT.

The rearrangement links TRBV7-8 to TRBJ1-6, with D perhaps matching TRBD1 (6 bases). CDR1 and CDR2 (germline): SGHVS, FQNEAQ. The CDR3 is 11 amino acids. The V end lost 5 bases, the J end lost 15 bases, and 11 bases lay between the germline ends. This chain's CDR3 is CASSERGNLHF. For the CDR3, the DNA is TGTGCCAGCAGCGAGAGGGGGAACCTCCACTTT.

This clone turned up a few times. The chain joins TRBV20-1 to TRBJ1-1; TRBD1 aligns across 7 bases. The germline V gene encodes CDR1 DFQATT and CDR2 SNEGSKA (reference sequence). The trim removed 3 bases at V and 3 bases at J, leaving 7 bases unmatched. This CDR3 comprises 14 residues. The CDR3 coding sequence is TGCAGTGCTAGTCCCAGGGGGGTGGACACTGAAGCTTTCTTT. This codes for CSASPRGVDTEAFF.

The chain employs TRBV7-2 and TRBJ2-7, with D tentatively TRBD2 (6 bases). V was clipped by 5 bases and J by 0 bases, with 17 bases between them. The CDR3 is 16 residues long. From germline, CDR1 is SGHTA and CDR2 FQGNSA. For the CDR3, the DNA is TGTGCCAGCAGCCGCGGACTACTCCTAAGCTCCTACGAGCAGTACTTC. It encodes CASSRGLLLSSYEQYF. Based on the CDR3 plus reference TRBV7-2 and TRBJ2-7, the full variable domain is GAGVSQSPSNKVTEKGKDVELRCDPISGHTALYWYRQSLGQGLEFLIYFQGNSAPDKSGLPSDRFSAERTGGSVSTLTIQRTQQEDSAVYLCASSRGLLLSSYEQYFGPGTRLTVT.

There are a few counts of this clone. The gene calls are TRBV6-1 and TRBJ1-5; TRBD1 might be the D (5 bases). CDR1 is MNHNS and CDR2 is SASEGT in the germline V gene. Between the trimmed V and J ends, which lost 2 bases and 7 bases, there was a span of 12 bases. The CDR3 loop spans 14 amino acids. The CDR3 nucleotides read TGTGCCAGCAGTGAACAGGGTAACGGGCAGCCCCAGCATTTT. Its translation: CASSEQGNGQPQHF.

This clone appeared a single time. The chain uses TRBV10-3 and TRBJ1-2, with 10 positions matching TRBD1. The germline CDR1 and CDR2 sequences are ENHRY and SYGVKD. V gave up 10 bases and J gave up 0 bases; unmatched junction bases: 8. The CDR3 length is 15 residues. The DNA of the CDR3 is TGTGCCACCGTTCCGGGACAGGGGTCTAACTATGGCTACACCTTC. Protein product: CATVPGQGSNYGYTF.

The V and J genes are TRBV4-1 and TRBJ2-6; possibly TRBD2 for D (5 bases). The CDR3 has 16 amino acids. Germline CDR1 reads MGHRA; CDR2 reads YSYEKL. Trimming took off 2 bases at V and 0 bases at J, with 8 bases between the two ends. Here the CDR3 DNA reads TGCGCCAGCAGCCAACCCCGGGGCTCTGGGGCCAACGTCCTGACTTTC. It encodes CASSQPRGSGANVLTF.

CDR3 nucleotide sequence: TGTGCCAGCAGCACCGGGACAGGCGATCAGCCCCAGCATTTT. This sequence encodes CASSTGTGDQPQHF. The chain is built from TRBV5-4 and TRBJ1-5, with 8 nucleotides matching TRBD1. This CDR3 spans 14 amino acids. J lost 5 bases, V lost 4 bases, and 5 bases had no gene match. CDR1 is SGHNT, CDR2 YYREEE, per germline (reference sequence).

The rearrangement uses TRBV6-6 and TRBJ1-4, with 7 bases lining up with TRBD1. V lost 5 bases and J lost 8; bases outside the gene matches: 11. CDR1 is MNHNY and CDR2 is SVGAGI in the germline V gene (reference sequence). CDR3 length: 15 residues. CDR3 loop: CASSAHRGRREKLFF. As DNA, the CDR3 is TGTGCCAGCAGTGCCCACAGGGGCCGGAGAGAAAAACTGTTTTTT.